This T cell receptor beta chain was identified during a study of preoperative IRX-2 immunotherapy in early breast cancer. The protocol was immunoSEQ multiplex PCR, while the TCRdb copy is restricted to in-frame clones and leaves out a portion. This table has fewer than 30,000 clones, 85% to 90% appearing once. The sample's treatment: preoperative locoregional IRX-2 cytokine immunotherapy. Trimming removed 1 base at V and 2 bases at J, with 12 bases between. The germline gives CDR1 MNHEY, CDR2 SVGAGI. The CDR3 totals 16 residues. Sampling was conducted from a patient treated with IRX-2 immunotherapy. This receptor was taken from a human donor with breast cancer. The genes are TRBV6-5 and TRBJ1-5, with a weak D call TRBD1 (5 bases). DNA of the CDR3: TGTGCCAGCAGTTACTTAGGCGGGGGGGGCAATCAGCCCCAGCATTTT. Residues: CASSYLGGGGNQPQHF.